This T cell receptor beta chain was captured by sequencing in a study of T cell changes during pregnancy in multiple sclerosis (dated by TCRdb to the late 2010s). With respect to the entire study: The study looked at changes in the T cell repertoire across pregnancy in women with multiple sclerosis.

V trim: 10 bases; J trim: 0 bases; unmatched bases: 14. CDR1 LNHDA and CDR2 SQIVND are derived from the germline V gene (reference sequence). The cysteine opens and the phenylalanine closes a CDR3 of 18 amino acids. CDR3 DNA is the only sequence kept; it has 54 bases, read in frame from the first base. For this clone: It has no known antigen specificity. No quality values exist for individual bases; no much larger clone is one base distant.

Libraries were prepared through the immunoSEQ multiplex PCR assay. The table comes from immuneACCESS by way of TCRdb, which keeps in-frame sequences with V and J called. Part of the clones is missing from these tables; in studies checked, under half for an unresolved V gene and the rest for unknown reasons. This sample comprises around 100,000 clones, more than 90% of them detected only once. The ten largest clones capture about 3.4% of the sample. The origin of this receptor is a female donor with multiple sclerosis, enrolled in a pregnancy study. The chain uses TRBV19 and TRBJ2-2, and 10 bases in between align with TRBD2. This specimen was peripheral blood, taken in the second trimester of pregnancy. The CDR3 region: CATEEGLAPFANTGELFF. DNA sequence: TGTGCCACCGAAGAGGGACTAGCGCCGTTCGCGAACACCGGGGAGCTGTTTTTT.